These 21 T cell receptor beta chains were sequenced from one sample in a study of T cell responses to AZD1222 COVID-19 vaccine. Assay used: immunoSEQ multiplex PCR; TCRdb lists only in-frame clones, some missing. Of about 160,000 clones in the sample, 93% were seen once. Source: peripheral blood, taken on day 0 of AZD1222 vaccination. Receptors were obtained from an adult in good health.

The chain joins TRBV9 to TRBJ1-3; D not certain. Germline lookup yields CDR1 SGDLS and CDR2 YYNGEE. The length of the CDR3 is 16 residues. V dropped 0 bases and J dropped 0 bases, with 10 bases sitting between them. In DNA, the CDR3 is TGTGCCAGCAGCGTAGCTGATTCAAGCTCTGGAAACACCATATATTTT. Translating gives CASSVADSSSGNTIYF. The full variable domain, with the rest looked up from reference TRBV9 and TRBJ1-3, is DSGVTQTPKHLITATGQRVTLRCSPRSGDLSVYWYQQSLDQGLQFLIQYYNGEERAKGNILERFSAQQFPDLHSELNLSSLELGDSALYFCASSVADSSSGNTIYFGEGSWLTVV.

The V and J genes are TRBV6-5 and TRBJ1-2; D uncertain. This CDR3 has 15 amino acids. Germline values: CDR1 MNHEY, CDR2 SVGAGI. V was trimmed by 0 bases and J by 8 bases, leaving 16 bases between them. CDR3 loop: CASSYSSLDTQGYTF. The DNA for the CDR3 is TGTGCCAGCAGTTACTCATCCCTCGATACCCAAGGCTACACCTTC.

The chain joins TRBV5-1 to TRBJ2-7; 7 bases agree with TRBD2. The V gene's germline CDR1 is SGHRS and CDR2 YFSETQ. J lost 4 bases, V lost 4 bases, and 17 bases had no gene match. This CDR3 is 17 amino acids long. The CDR3 DNA reads TGCGCCAGCAGCGTTCCCTCCCGGGGTAGCGGGTCTTACGAGCAGTACTTC. Its protein is CASSVPSRGSGSYEQYF.

Written as DNA, the CDR3 is TGTGCCATCAGTGGAGGGGGACGCAATCAGCCCCAGCATTTT. This sequence encodes CAISGGGRNQPQHF. This sequence joins TRBV10-3 and TRBJ1-5; possible D gene TRBD1, 6 bases. Germline CDR1 reads ENHRY; CDR2 reads SYGVKD. The germline V and J ends were trimmed by 4 bases and 2 bases, with 9 bases remaining between them. The CDR3 is 14 amino acids.

V and J are TRBV13 and TRBJ1-4; the match to TRBD1 covers 10 bases. The CDR3 totals 18 residues. Germline loops: CDR1 PRHDT, CDR2 FYEKMQ (reference sequence). V shed 5 bases, J shed 7 bases, and the junction held 16 bases outside the gene matches. CDR3 sequence: CASSIRDRGFLRGEKLFF. CDR3 in DNA: TGTGCCAGCAGCATCCGGGACAGGGGTTTTTTGCGAGGTGAAAAACTGTTTTTT.

CDR3 in DNA: TGTGCCAGCAGACTACTGGGGGAAACGAACACCGGGGAGCTGTTTTTT. Translating gives CASRLLGETNTGELFF. The J gene is TRBJ2-2, the V gene TRBV13; D might be TRBD1 or TRBD2, each matching 5 bases. The CDR3 runs to 16 residues. V was trimmed by 6 bases and J by 0 bases, leaving 14 bases between them. Germline V CDR1 and CDR2: PRHDT, FYEKMQ (reference sequence).

The chain has TRBV3-1 (or the pseudogene TRBV3-2) and TRBJ1-1; D is perhaps TRBD1 (6 bases). From germline, CDR1 is LGHDT and CDR2 YNNKEL (reference sequence). V was pared by 0 bases and J by 9 bases, with 11 bases between. The CDR3 is 13 residues long. The CDR3 region has the DNA TGTGCCAGCAGCCAAGATTTGACAGGACAAGCTTTCTTT. It translates to CASSQDLTGQAFF.

The chain links TRBV10-2 to TRBJ1-6; D is perhaps TRBD1 (5 bases). V lost 8 bases and J lost 7, with 9 bases in between. Germline-derived CDR1 and CDR2 are WSHSY and SAAADI. The CDR3 has 12 amino acids. The CDR3 DNA is TGCGCCAGCCGGGACGGCAATTCACCCCTCCACTTT. It codes for CASRDGNSPLHF.

The chain is built from TRBV29-1 and TRBJ1-2; D is perhaps TRBD1 (6 bases). This CDR3 has 11 residues. Trimming removed 2 bases from V and 9 bases from J, with 10 bases in between. Germline CDR1 is SQVTM and CDR2 is ANQGSEA. CDR3 nucleotide sequence: TGCAGCGTTGAATTTACAGGGAGCTACACCTTC. This gives the protein CSVEFTGSYTF. The full variable domain, its missing parts supplied by reference TRBV29-1 and TRBJ1-2, is SAVISQKPSRDICQRGTSLTIQCQVDSQVTMMFWYRQQPGQSLTLIATANQGSEATYESGFVIDKFPISRPNLTFSTLTVSNMSPEDSSIYLCSVEFTGSYTFGSGTRLTVV.

This chain links TRBV15 with TRBJ1-3, with 10 bases aligning to TRBD1. The CDR3 covers 17 residues. The germline V gene has CDR1 LNHNV and CDR2 YYDKDF (reference sequence). With 2 bases clipped from V and 0 bases from J, the junction kept 4 bases outside the gene matches. The chain's CDR3 is CATSRTDRGLSGNTIYF. Here the CDR3 DNA reads TGTGCCACCAGCAGAACAGACAGGGGGCTCTCTGGAAACACCATATATTTT.

The gene calls are TRBV7-9 and TRBJ2-5; TRBD1 agrees at 9 bases. This CDR3 spans 17 amino acids. The V gene end was trimmed by 2 bases and the J gene end by 4 bases; junction bases not matched to a gene: 11. In germline, CDR1 is SEHNR, CDR2 FQNEAQ (reference sequence). The CDR3 coding sequence is TGTGCCAGCAGCTTATCGGTACGGTCGGGACAGGGAGAGACCCAGTACTTC. This gives the protein CASSLSVRSGQGETQYF.

The chain has TRBV5-1 and TRBJ2-7; TRBD2 matches at 7 bases. Germline trimming cut 5 bases from V and 5 bases from J; bases unmatched to any gene: 10. Looked up from germline, CDR1 is SGHRS and CDR2 is YFSETQ. This CDR3 has 14 residues. The CDR3 is CASSLRTRAHEQYF. The CDR3 DNA reads as TGCGCCAGCAGTCTTAGGACTAGGGCCCACGAGCAGTACTTC.

This rearrangement joins TRBV28 to TRBJ1-1; 7 nucleotides line up with TRBD1. The germline gives CDR1 MDHEN, CDR2 SYDVKM. This CDR3 region has 14 residues. The J segment lost 1 base and the V segment lost 5 bases, leaving 4 bases of the junction unmatched. The CDR3 bases are TGTGCCAGCAGTCCCGGGACAGCGAACACTGAAGCTTTCTTT. This codes for CASSPGTANTEAFF.

The chain recombines TRBV2 with TRBJ1-2; 9 positions match TRBD1. Germline V gives CDR1 SNHLY, CDR2 FYNNEI. The CDR3 loop spans 16 amino acids. V was pared by 7 bases and J by 4 bases, with 13 bases of the junction left unmatched. The CDR3: CASIRTGVSRGYGYTF. The CDR3 coding sequence is TGTGCCAGCATAAGGACAGGGGTATCTCGGGGCTATGGCTACACCTTC.

The J gene is TRBJ1-1, the V gene TRBV6-5, with unresolved D. CDR1 is MNHEY and CDR2 is SVGAGI in the germline V gene. The ends were cut back, 8 bases at V and 1 base at J, with 11 bases in the middle. The CDR3 loop spans 13 amino acids. The CDR3 here is CASRLTQNTEAFF. CDR3 DNA: TGTGCCAGCCGATTGACCCAGAACACTGAAGCTTTCTTT.

The table lists this clone with a few counts. The CDR3 DNA follows: TGTGCCAGCAGCTTATCCGTTGGGTTGACGGACTATGGCTACACCTTC. Its protein product is CASSLSVGLTDYGYTF. The chain recombines TRBV11-2 with TRBJ1-2; D remains unclear. CDR1 and CDR2 (germline): SGHAT, FQNNGV. The CDR3 has 16 amino acids. The V and J ends lost 2 bases and 3 bases respectively, with 16 bases between them.

V gene TRBV5-1 combines with J gene TRBJ1-1; 7 bases line up with TRBD1. CDR3 length equals 13 residues. Unmatched junction bases numbered 4, after V lost 5 bases and J lost 3 bases. Germline V gene data show CDR1 as SGHRS and CDR2 as YFSETQ. The CDR3 is CASRTGPDTEAFF. The CDR3 DNA is TGCGCCAGCAGGACAGGGCCGGACACTGAAGCTTTCTTT.

The rearrangement uses TRBV7-3 and TRBJ1-6, with D maybe TRBD1 (5 bases). Germline lookup yields CDR1 SGHTA and CDR2 FQGTGA. This CDR3 is built from 14 residues. The V gene lost 7 bases and the J gene lost 5 bases, with 12 bases spanning the gap. CDR3 residues: CASKLQVDNSPLHF. Written as DNA, the CDR3 is TGTGCCAGCAAGCTACAGGTCGATAATTCACCCCTCCACTTT.

This clone was seen a single time. The chain recombines TRBV6-5 with TRBJ1-5; D uncertain. CDR3 size: 15 residues. Germline V gives CDR1 MNHEY, CDR2 SVGAGI. V was pared by 6 bases and J by 0 bases, with 12 bases between. CDR3 sequence: CASRPGFLSNQPQHF. CDR3 in DNA: TGTGCCAGCAGACCGGGATTCCTTAGCAATCAGCCCCAGCATTTT.

V usage is TRBV7-2 and J usage is TRBJ1-6; D might be TRBD1 (5 bases). The CDR3 extends over 16 amino acids. Germline V gene lookup returns CDR1 SGHTA and CDR2 FQGNSA. Trimming shortened V by 2 bases and J by 4 bases, and 12 bases separated the two germline ends. Here the CDR3 reads CASSLFSGGYNSPLHF. In nucleotides, the CDR3 is TGTGCCAGCAGCTTATTTTCGGGGGGGTATAATTCACCCCTCCACTTT.

V gene TRBV6-5 combines with J gene TRBJ2-2; 10 bases line up with TRBD2. Losses at the gene ends were 11 bases for V and 5 bases for J; bases not matched to a gene: 11. CDR3 length: 15 residues. Germline V gene data show CDR1 as MNHEY and CDR2 as SVGAGI. For the CDR3, the DNA is TGTGCCGCGGAAAGCGGGGGGGCCGGAACCGGGGAGCTGTTTTTT. The encoded protein is CAAESGGAGTGELFF.